The next 30 T cell receptor beta chains were all read from a single sample in a study of T cell changes during pregnancy in multiple sclerosis. Assay: immunoSEQ multiplex PCR; the TCRdb copy retains only in-frame clones and omits some. The sample carries roughly 89,000 clones, 80% to 95% recorded once. Sequenced material: peripheral blood, taken in the first trimester of pregnancy. These receptors were taken from a female donor with multiple sclerosis, enrolled in a pregnancy study.

The chain uses TRBV11-2 and TRBJ1-4; 9 positions match TRBD1. V lost 5 bases to trimming and J lost 8 bases; unmatched junction nucleotides: 9. CDR3 length equals 15 residues. The V gene's germline CDR1 is SGHAT and CDR2 FQNNGV. The CDR3 region is CASSGIQGAREKLFF. The CDR3 DNA sequence: TGTGCCAGCAGCGGGATACAGGGGGCACGGGAAAAACTGTTTTTT.

V gene TRBV14 combines with J gene TRBJ1-2; tentatively, D is TRBD1 (6 bases). Looked up from germline, CDR1 is SGHDN and CDR2 is FVKESK. V was shortened by 2 bases and J by 5 bases, with 15 bases between the two germline ends. The CDR3 is made up of 15 amino acids. The CDR3 sequence: CASSQTGMKEYGYTF. CDR3 coding DNA: TGTGCCAGCAGCCAAACAGGGATGAAGGAGTATGGCTACACCTTC.

The V call is TRBV19, the J call TRBJ2-7; D is unresolved. CDR1 LNHDA and CDR2 SQIVND come from the germline V gene (reference sequence). The germline V and J ends were trimmed by 3 bases and 6 bases, with 15 bases remaining between them. The CDR3 runs to 14 residues. In DNA form, the CDR3 reads TGTGCCAGTAGTATGAGTCCCCGTGCTGGCGAGCAGTACTTC. This translates into CASSMSPRAGEQYF.

The V gene is TRBV10-1, the J gene TRBJ2-3; TRBD1 agrees at 10 bases. CDR1 and CDR2 (germline): WNHNN, SYGVQD (reference sequence). The CDR3 runs to 16 residues. Unmatched junction bases numbered 5, after V lost 0 bases and J lost 5 bases. CDR3 amino acids: CASSESGQGRIDTQYF. CDR3 sequence (DNA): TGCGCCAGCAGTGAGTCGGGACAGGGGCGAATAGATACGCAGTATTTT.

The rearrangement uses TRBV5-1 and TRBJ2-3, with 15 bases fitting TRBD2. Germline V gene data show CDR1 as SGHRS and CDR2 as YFSETQ. This CDR3 is 16 amino acids long. V trimming: 7 bases; J trimming: 5 bases; junction bases outside the gene matches: 8. The CDR3 sequence is CASGGLAGGPGDTQYF. As DNA, the CDR3 is TGCGCCAGCGGGGGACTAGCGGGGGGCCCCGGAGATACGCAGTATTTT.

This chain uses TRBV30 with TRBJ1-5, with D possibly matching TRBD1 (6 bases). CDR3 length: 14 amino acids. Germline assignment: CDR1 GTSNPN and CDR2 SVGIG (reference sequence). The V end was cut by 4 bases, the J end by 4 bases, with 14 bases between. The CDR3, as DNA: TGTGCCTGGAAGGGTACAGGGCCGAATCAGCCCCAGCATTTT. Translation: CAWKGTGPNQPQHF.

The gene calls are TRBV6-1 and TRBJ2-7; tentatively, D is TRBD1 (6 bases). With 1 base removed from V and 3 bases from J, the gap between germline ends came to 16 bases. The CDR3 contains 16 residues. From germline, CDR1 is MNHNS and CDR2 SASEGT. The CDR3: CASSEGWGRGIYEQYF. CDR3 sequence (DNA): TGTGCCAGCAGTGAAGGCTGGGGGCGTGGGATCTACGAGCAGTACTTC.

The rearrangement links TRBV10-1 to TRBJ2-7; 9 nucleotides agree with TRBD1. This CDR3 is built from 15 residues. Germline CDR1 reads WNHNN; CDR2 reads SYGVQD (reference sequence). The V and J ends lost 3 bases and 5 bases, in that order; junction bases with no gene match: 8. The CDR3 is CASSDTGTGRNEQYF. CDR3 coding DNA: TGCGCCAGCAGTGATACCGGGACAGGGAGGAACGAGCAGTACTTC.

V usage is TRBV5-4 and J usage is TRBJ2-3, with 9 bases fitting TRBD2. CDR1 is SGHNT, CDR2 YYREEE, per germline (reference sequence). Trimming removed 4 bases from V and 3 bases from J; junction bases left unmatched: 6. This CDR3 comprises 15 residues. CDR3 nucleotide sequence: TGTGCCAGCAGCGGCGGGGGGGCCTCAACAGATACGCAGTATTTT. Translating it yields CASSGGGASTDTQYF.

The gene calls are TRBV7-9 and TRBJ2-3, with TRBD2 matching over 8 bases. Germline lookup yields CDR1 SEHNR and CDR2 FQNEAQ (reference sequence). The CDR3 is made up of 14 amino acids. The ends lost 7 bases at V and 1 base at J; junction bases unmatched: 4. The CDR3 coding sequence is TGTGCCAGCATCCTTAGCGGGGGCACAGATACGCAGTATTTT. This codes for CASILSGGTDTQYF.

The chain links TRBV6-1 to TRBJ2-5; 7 bases fit TRBD2. The trim removed 6 bases at V and 1 base at J, leaving 8 bases unmatched. The CDR3 has 15 amino acids. Per germline, CDR1 MNHNS and CDR2 SASEGT. Here the CDR3 DNA reads TGTGCCAGCAGAAGACTAGCAGCACTCCAAGAGACCCAGTACTTC. Amino acids: CASRRLAALQETQYF.

This chain joins TRBV7-6 and TRBJ1-6; 10 bases fit TRBD1. Germline V gives CDR1 SGHVS, CDR2 FNYEAQ. The CDR3 contains 17 residues. The junction had 10 bases not matched to a gene; V was cut back by 5 bases and J by 6 bases. The CDR3 here is CASSRSSGTGVNSPLHF. The CDR3, as DNA: TGTGCCAGCAGCCGAAGTTCCGGGACAGGGGTTAATTCACCCCTCCACTTT. Full variable domain (rest looked up from reference TRBV7-6 and TRBJ1-6): GAGVSQSPRYKVTKRGQDVALRCDPISGHVSLYWYRQALGQGPEFLTYFNYEAQQDKSGLPNDRFSAERPEGSISTLTIQRTEQRDSAMYRCASSRSSGTGVNSPLHFGNGTRLTVT.

The chain uses TRBV7-6 and TRBJ1-1; D may be TRBD1 (5 bases). Between the trimmed V and J ends, which lost 5 bases and 0 bases, there was a span of 10 bases. The CDR3 has 14 amino acids. Germline loops: CDR1 SGHVS, CDR2 FNYEAQ. Here the CDR3 DNA reads TGTGCCAGCAGCAAGGGACTCATGAACACTGAAGCTTTCTTT. Encoded protein: CASSKGLMNTEAFF.

The J gene is TRBJ1-1, the V gene TRBV4-1; D might be TRBD1 (5 bases). The CDR3 spans 15 residues. V was trimmed by 0 bases and J by 4 bases, leaving 12 bases between them. Germline V gives CDR1 MGHRA, CDR2 YSYEKL. The CDR3 nucleotides are TGCGCCAGCAGCCAAGATCTTCGGGGGGGCACTGAAGCTTTCTTT. It yields the protein CASSQDLRGGTEAFF.

This chain uses TRBV9 with TRBJ1-4; D may be TRBD1 (6 bases). V was clipped by 0 bases and J by 7 bases, with 10 bases between them. The CDR3 runs to 14 residues. CDR1 and CDR2 from the germline V gene are SGDLS and YYNGEE. CDR3 amino acids: CASSVGAGAEKLFF. CDR3 nucleotide sequence: TGTGCCAGCAGCGTAGGAGCAGGGGCTGAAAAACTGTTTTTT.

The rearrangement uses TRBV11-2 and TRBJ2-3, with TRBD2 identical over 9 bases. Germline assignment: CDR1 SGHAT and CDR2 FQNNGV. This CDR3 comprises 16 residues. With V trimmed by 2 bases and J by 1 base, 4 bases remained unmatched. The DNA for the CDR3 is TGTGCCAGCAGCTTAAGGGCTAGCGGGGGCACAGATACGCAGTATTTT. Its protein is CASSLRASGGTDTQYF.

J is TRBJ1-5 and V is TRBV27; TRBD1 might be the D (5 bases). This CDR3 region has 15 residues. The V end lost 4 bases, the J end lost 0 bases, and 10 bases lay between the germline ends. Germline CDR1 reads MNHEY; CDR2 reads SMNVEV (reference sequence). The CDR3 loop reads CASSWTPYSNQPQHF. In nucleotides, the CDR3 is TGTGCCAGCAGTTGGACACCCTATAGCAATCAGCCCCAGCATTTT.

V is TRBV30 and J is TRBJ1-2, with D perhaps matching TRBD1 (6 bases). Trimming shortened V by 7 bases and J by 4 bases, and 22 bases separated the two germline ends. In germline, CDR1 is GTSNPN, CDR2 SVGIG (reference sequence). The CDR3 is 15 residues long. The DNA of the CDR3 is TGTGCCTCCAGGGGTATCTCAGGCATGGGCTATGGCTACACCTTC. Its translation: CASRGISGMGYGYTF.

This chain links TRBV4-2 with TRBJ2-1, with 8 nucleotides matching TRBD2. The germline V gene encodes CDR1 LGHNA and CDR2 YNFKEQ. The CDR3 extends over 15 amino acids. J was trimmed by 4 bases and V by 0 bases; bases with no gene match: 2. The CDR3 here is CASSQDPSGYNEQFF. The DNA of the CDR3 is TGTGCCAGCAGCCAAGATCCTAGCGGGTACAATGAGCAGTTCTTC.

The chain combines TRBV13 with TRBJ1-6; D gene uncertain. CDR1 is PRHDT and CDR2 is FYEKMQ in the germline V gene (reference sequence). The CDR3 extends over 12 amino acids. The V end was cut by 0 bases, the J end by 10 bases, with 4 bases between. In nucleotides, the CDR3 is TGTGCCAGCAGCTTAGGCCAGTCACCCCTCCACTTT. It translates to CASSLGQSPLHF.

The chain employs TRBV13 and TRBJ2-1, with 9 bases fitting TRBD2. Trimming at V came to 1 base and at J to 8 bases, leaving 9 bases not matched to a gene. The CDR3 extends over 16 amino acids. The germline V gene encodes CDR1 PRHDT and CDR2 FYEKMQ (reference sequence). DNA of the CDR3: TGTGCCAGCAGCTTAGCGCAGCGGGGGGCCAGGGATGAGCAGTTCTTC. This translates into CASSLAQRGARDEQFF. Drawing the rest from reference TRBV13 and TRBJ2-1, the complete variable domain is AAGVIQSPRHLIKEKRETATLKCYPIPRHDTVYWYQQGPGQDPQFLISFYEKMQSDKGSIPDRFSAQQFSDYHSELNMSSLELGDSALYFCASSLAQRGARDEQFFGPGTRLTVL.

The chain joins TRBV6-6 to TRBJ1-1; possibly TRBD1 for D (5 bases). This CDR3 region has 11 residues. Germline assignment: CDR1 MNHNY and CDR2 SVGAGI (reference sequence). The V end lost 5 bases, the J end lost 8 bases, and 9 bases lay between the germline ends. Here the CDR3 reads CASSPGLEAFF. In DNA form, the CDR3 reads TGTGCCAGCAGTCCGGGACTAGAAGCTTTCTTT.

The V call is TRBV7-9, the J call TRBJ1-4, with D tentatively TRBD1 (6 bases). The CDR3 extends over 18 amino acids. V lost 5 bases to trimming and J lost 0 bases, with 19 bases between them. Germline CDR1 is SEHNR and CDR2 is FQNEAQ (reference sequence). The CDR3 here is CASSLGAGKAATNEKLFF. The CDR3 DNA sequence: TGTGCCAGCAGCCTGGGGGCAGGGAAGGCGGCAACTAATGAAAAACTGTTTTTT.

The genes are TRBV6-6 and TRBJ1-5; 10 nucleotides agree with TRBD1. CDR3 length equals 14 residues. Trimming took 8 bases from V and 5 from J; bases not matched to a gene: 6. The germline gives CDR1 MNHNY, CDR2 SVGAGI (reference sequence). CDR3 residues: CASSWTGGDQPQHF. DNA for the CDR3: TGTGCCAGCTCGTGGACAGGGGGGGATCAGCCCCAGCATTTT.

This chain uses TRBV7-2 with TRBJ1-5; no reliable D call. The germline gives CDR1 SGHTA, CDR2 FQGNSA. With 5 bases removed from V and 3 bases from J, the gap between germline ends came to 11 bases. The CDR3 covers 14 residues. CDR3 amino acids: CASSAGSNNQPQHF. CDR3 in DNA: TGTGCCAGCAGCGCCGGGAGCAACAATCAGCCCCAGCATTTT.

This clone has only a few counts. V gene TRBV19 combines with J gene TRBJ2-5, with TRBD1 matching 7 bases. Per the germline V gene, CDR1 is LNHDA and CDR2 is SQIVND (reference sequence). This CDR3 region has 15 residues. With V trimmed by 2 bases and J by 0 bases, 3 bases remained unmatched. The CDR3, as DNA: TGTGCCAGTAGTATAACAGGGGACGACCAAGAGACCCAGTACTTC. It codes for CASSITGDDQETQYF.

This chain joins TRBV5-4 and TRBJ1-6; D gene ambiguous. The V end lost 4 bases, the J end lost 3 bases, and 17 bases lay between the germline ends. The CDR3 runs 17 residues. CDR1 is SGHNT, CDR2 YYREEE, per germline (reference sequence). The CDR3 protein is CASSEEPGVFYNSPLHF. CDR3 sequence (DNA): TGTGCCAGCAGCGAAGAACCAGGCGTCTTCTATAATTCACCCCTCCACTTT.

This clone was observed a single time. The chain uses TRBV9 and TRBJ2-3, with 8 bases identical to TRBD2. The germline CDR1 and CDR2 sequences are SGDLS and YYNGEE. Trimming removed 0 bases from V and 5 bases from J; junction bases left unmatched: 5. CDR3 length: 15 residues. DNA of the CDR3: TGTGCCAGCAGCGTAGCGGGGGGGCTTAAAGATACGCAGTATTTT. Translation gives CASSVAGGLKDTQYF.

The chain has TRBV19 and TRBJ2-2; possibly TRBD1 for D (5 bases). V lost 6 bases and J 0 bases, leaving 5 bases between the germline ends. The length of the CDR3 is 13 residues. Germline values: CDR1 LNHDA, CDR2 SQIVND (reference sequence). CDR3 coding DNA: TGTGCCAGTAGAGGGGCGAACACCGGGGAGCTGTTTTTT. It yields the protein CASRGANTGELFF.

The V and J genes are TRBV5-4 and TRBJ1-4; 7 bases agree with TRBD1. V was pared by 0 bases and J by 4 bases, with 0 bases of the junction left unmatched. CDR3 length equals 14 residues. Germline V gene sequence: CDR1 SGHNT, CDR2 YYREEE (reference sequence). This CDR3 is CASSLAGGNEKLFF. As DNA, the CDR3 is TGTGCCAGCAGCTTGGCAGGGGGTAATGAAAAACTGTTTTTT. Full variable domain (remainder filled in from reference TRBV5-4 and TRBJ1-4): ETGVTQSPTHLIKTRGQQVTLRCSSQSGHNTVSWYQQALGQGPQFIFQYYREEENGRGNFPPRFSGLQFPNYSSELNVNALELDDSALYLCASSLAGGNEKLFFGSGTQLSVL.